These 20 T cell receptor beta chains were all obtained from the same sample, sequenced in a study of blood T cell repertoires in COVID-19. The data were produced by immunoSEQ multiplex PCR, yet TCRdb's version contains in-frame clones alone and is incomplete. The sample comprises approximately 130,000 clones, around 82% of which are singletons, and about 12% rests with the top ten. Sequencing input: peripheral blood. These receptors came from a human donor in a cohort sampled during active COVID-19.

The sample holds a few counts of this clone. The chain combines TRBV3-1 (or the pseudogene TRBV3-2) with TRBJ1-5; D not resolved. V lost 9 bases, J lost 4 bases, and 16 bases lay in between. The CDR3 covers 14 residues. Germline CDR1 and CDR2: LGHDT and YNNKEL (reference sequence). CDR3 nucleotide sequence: TGTGCCAGGGCTGGATGCGTAGCAAATCAGCCCCAGCATTTT. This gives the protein CARAGCVANQPQHF.

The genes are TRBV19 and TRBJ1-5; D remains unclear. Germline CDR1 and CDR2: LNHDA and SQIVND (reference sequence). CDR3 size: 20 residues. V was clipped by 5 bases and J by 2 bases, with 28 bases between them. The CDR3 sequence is CASSPGLAGWSRSGNQPQHF. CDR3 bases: TGTGCCAGTAGTCCAGGTTTGGCGGGGTGGTCTCGTAGTGGCAATCAGCCCCAGCATTTT.

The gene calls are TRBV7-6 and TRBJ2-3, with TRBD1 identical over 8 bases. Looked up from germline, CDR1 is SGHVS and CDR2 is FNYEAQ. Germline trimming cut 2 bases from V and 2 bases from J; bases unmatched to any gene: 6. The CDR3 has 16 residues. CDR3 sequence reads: CASSLYSGQDTDTQYF. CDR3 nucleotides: TGTGCCAGCAGCTTATACTCGGGACAGGACACAGATACGCAGTATTTT. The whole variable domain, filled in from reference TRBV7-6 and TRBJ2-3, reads GAGVSQSPRYKVTKRGQDVALRCDPISGHVSLYWYRQALGQGPEFLTYFNYEAQQDKSGLPNDRFSAERPEGSISTLTIQRTEQRDSAMYRCASSLYSGQDTDTQYFGPGTRLTVL.

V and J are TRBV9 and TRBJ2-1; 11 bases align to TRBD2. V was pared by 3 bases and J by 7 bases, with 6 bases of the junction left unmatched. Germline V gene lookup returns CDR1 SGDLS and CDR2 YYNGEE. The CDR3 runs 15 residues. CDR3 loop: CASSDSGGAGNEQFF. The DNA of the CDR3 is TGTGCCAGCAGCGATAGCGGGGGGGCCGGTAATGAGCAGTTCTTC.

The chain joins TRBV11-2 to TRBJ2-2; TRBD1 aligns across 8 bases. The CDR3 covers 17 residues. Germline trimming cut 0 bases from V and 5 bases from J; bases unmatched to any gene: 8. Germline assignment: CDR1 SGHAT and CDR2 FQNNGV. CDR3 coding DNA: TGTGCCAGCAGCTTAGACGGCAGGGGGCCCTTTACCGGGGAGCTGTTTTTT. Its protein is CASSLDGRGPFTGELFF. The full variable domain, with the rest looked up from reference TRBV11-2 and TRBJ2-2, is EAGVAQSPRYKIIEKRQSVAFWCNPISGHATLYWYQQILGQGPKLLIQFQNNGVVDDSQLPKDRFSAERLKGVDSTLKIQPAKLEDSAVYLCASSLDGRGPFTGELFFGEGSRLTVL.

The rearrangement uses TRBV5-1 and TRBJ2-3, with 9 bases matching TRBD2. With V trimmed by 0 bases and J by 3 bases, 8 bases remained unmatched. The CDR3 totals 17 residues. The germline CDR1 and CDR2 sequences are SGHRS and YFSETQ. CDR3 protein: CASSLEPRGGGTDTQYF. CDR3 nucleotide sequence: TGCGCCAGCAGCTTGGAGCCTCGCGGGGGGGGAACAGATACGCAGTATTTT. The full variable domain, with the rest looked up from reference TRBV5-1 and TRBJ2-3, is KAGVTQTPRYLIKTRGQQVTLSCSPISGHRSVSWYQQTPGQGLQFLFEYFSETQRNKGNFPGRFSGRQFSNSRSEMNVSTLELGDSALYLCASSLEPRGGGTDTQYFGPGTRLTVL.

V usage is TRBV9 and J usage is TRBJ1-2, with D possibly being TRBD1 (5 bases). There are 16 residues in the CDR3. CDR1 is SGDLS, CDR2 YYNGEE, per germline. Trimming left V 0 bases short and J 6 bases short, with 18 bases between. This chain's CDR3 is CASSVGPTTGGDGYTF. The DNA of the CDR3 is TGTGCCAGCAGCGTAGGCCCCACCACAGGCGGTGATGGCTACACCTTC.

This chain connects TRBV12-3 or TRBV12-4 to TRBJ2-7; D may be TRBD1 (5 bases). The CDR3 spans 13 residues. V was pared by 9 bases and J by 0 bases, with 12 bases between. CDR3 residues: CASNQGSSYEQYF. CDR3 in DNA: TGTGCCAGTAACCAGGGTAGCTCCTACGAGCAGTACTTC.

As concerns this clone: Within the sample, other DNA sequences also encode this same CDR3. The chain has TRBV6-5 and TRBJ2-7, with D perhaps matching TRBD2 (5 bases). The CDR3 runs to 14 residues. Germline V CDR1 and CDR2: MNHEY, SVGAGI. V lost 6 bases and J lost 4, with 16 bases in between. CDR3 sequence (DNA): TGTGCCAGCAGGGACTTCCTTACGACTTACGAGCAGTACTTC. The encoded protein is CASRDFLTTYEQYF.

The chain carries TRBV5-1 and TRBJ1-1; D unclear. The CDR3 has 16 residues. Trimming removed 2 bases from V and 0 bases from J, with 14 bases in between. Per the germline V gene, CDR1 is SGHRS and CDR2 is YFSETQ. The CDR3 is CASSLQGAPMNTEAFF. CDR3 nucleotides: TGCGCCAGCAGCTTACAAGGAGCTCCTATGAACACTGAAGCTTTCTTT.

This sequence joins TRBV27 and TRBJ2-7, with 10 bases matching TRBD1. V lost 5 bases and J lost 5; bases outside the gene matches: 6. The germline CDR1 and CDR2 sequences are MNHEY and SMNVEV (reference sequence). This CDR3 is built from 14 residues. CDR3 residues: CASSPGTGENEQYF. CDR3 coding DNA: TGTGCCAGCAGTCCGGGGACAGGGGAGAACGAGCAGTACTTC.

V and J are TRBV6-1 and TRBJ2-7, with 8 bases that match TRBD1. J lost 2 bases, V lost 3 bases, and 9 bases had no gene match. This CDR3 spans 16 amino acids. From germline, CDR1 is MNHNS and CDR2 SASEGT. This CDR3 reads CASSDVTGVVAYEQYF. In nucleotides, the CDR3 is TGTGCCAGCAGTGATGTGACAGGGGTGGTCGCCTACGAGCAGTACTTC.

DNA of the CDR3: TGTGCCAGCAGCCGAGAACAGGGGCACTCCTACGAGCAGTACTTC. Its protein product is CASSREQGHSYEQYF. This chain joins TRBV6-5 and TRBJ2-7, with 7 bases aligning to TRBD1. The trim removed 6 bases at V and 0 bases at J, leaving 8 bases unmatched. This CDR3 is 15 amino acids long. Germline loops: CDR1 MNHEY, CDR2 SVGAGI.

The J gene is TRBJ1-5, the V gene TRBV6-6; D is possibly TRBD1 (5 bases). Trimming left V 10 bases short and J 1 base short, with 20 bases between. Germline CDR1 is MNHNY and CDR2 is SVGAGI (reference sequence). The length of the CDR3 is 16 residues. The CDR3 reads CATSFGGGFSNQPQHF. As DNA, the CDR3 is TGTGCCACGAGCTTTGGGGGGGGTTTCAGCAATCAGCCCCAGCATTTT.

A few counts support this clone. In nucleotides, the CDR3 is TGTGCCAGCAGCTTAGAGGCGACAGCTAAGCAGTACTTC. Residues: CASSLEATAKQYF. The chain carries TRBV7-2 and TRBJ2-7, with D possibly being TRBD1 (5 bases). The CDR3 consists of 13 residues. Germline CDR1 SGHTA, CDR2 FQGNSA. The V and J ends lost 1 base and 8 bases respectively, with 12 bases between them.

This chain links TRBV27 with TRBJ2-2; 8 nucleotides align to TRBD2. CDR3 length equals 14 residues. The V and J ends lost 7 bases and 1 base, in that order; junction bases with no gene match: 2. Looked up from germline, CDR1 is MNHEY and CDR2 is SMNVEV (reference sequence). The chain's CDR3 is CASKSGGNTGELFF. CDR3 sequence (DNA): TGTGCCAGCAAGAGCGGGGGGAACACCGGGGAGCTGTTTTTT.

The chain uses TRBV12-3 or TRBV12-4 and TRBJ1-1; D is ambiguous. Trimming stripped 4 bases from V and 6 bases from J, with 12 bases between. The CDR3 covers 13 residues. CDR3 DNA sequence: TGTGCCAGCAGTTACACGGGGAGGGCTGAAGCTTTCTTT. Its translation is CASSYTGRAEAFF.

The CDR3 spells CASSSNLAGGPTDTQYF. Written as DNA, the CDR3 is TGTGCCAGCAGCTCAAACCTAGCGGGGGGCCCCACAGATACGCAGTATTTT. The chain is built from TRBV7-2 and TRBJ2-3, with 11 nucleotides matching TRBD2. The CDR3 is made up of 17 amino acids. CDR1 is SGHTA, CDR2 FQGNSA, per germline. Unmatched junction bases numbered 8, after V lost 4 bases and J lost 2 bases.

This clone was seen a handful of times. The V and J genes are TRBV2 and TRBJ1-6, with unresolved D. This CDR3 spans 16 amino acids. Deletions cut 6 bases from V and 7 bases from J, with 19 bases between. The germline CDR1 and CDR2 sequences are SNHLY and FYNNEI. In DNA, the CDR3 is TGTGCCAGCAGCGCCTCCTCCACGGGGTGGAATTCACCCCTCCACTTT. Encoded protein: CASSASSTGWNSPLHF.

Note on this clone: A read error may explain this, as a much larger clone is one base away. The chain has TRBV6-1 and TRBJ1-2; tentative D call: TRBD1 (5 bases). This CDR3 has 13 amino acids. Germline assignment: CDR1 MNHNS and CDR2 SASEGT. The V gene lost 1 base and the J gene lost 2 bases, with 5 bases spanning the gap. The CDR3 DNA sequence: TGTGCCAGCAGTGAAGACAGGAACTATGGCTACACCTTC. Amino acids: CASSEDRNYGYTF.